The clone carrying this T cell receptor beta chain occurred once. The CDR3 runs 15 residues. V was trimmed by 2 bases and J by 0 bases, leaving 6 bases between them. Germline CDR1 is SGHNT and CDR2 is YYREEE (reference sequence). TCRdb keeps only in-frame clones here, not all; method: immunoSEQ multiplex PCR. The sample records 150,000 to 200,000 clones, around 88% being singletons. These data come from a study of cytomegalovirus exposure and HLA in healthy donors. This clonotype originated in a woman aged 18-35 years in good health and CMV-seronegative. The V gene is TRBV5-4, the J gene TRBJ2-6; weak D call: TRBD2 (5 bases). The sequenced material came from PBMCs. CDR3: CASSFGGSGANVLTF. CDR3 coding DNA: TGTGCCAGCAGCTTCGGAGGCTCTGGGGCCAACGTCCTGACTTTC.